This TCR beta chain was recorded in a study of T cell repertoires in cytomegalovirus infection. Looking at the study overall: Used in the study were CMV epitopes, some recently identified and HLA-C-restricted, others well-studied and HLA-B-restricted. Public signatures in TCR beta pointed to CMV infection and matching HLA type. The study's findings and limits: Totalled public TCR beta family frequency picked out people who carried CMV plus the relevant HLA.

This clonotype has more than one count but fewer than ten. What it binds is unknown. A much more abundant neighbour one base away suggests this may be a read error. TCRdb passed the reads through MiXCR, listing each CDR3 protein once. The sample comprises approximately 990,000 distinct CDR3 sequences, roughly 30% of which are singletons, and 13% rests with the top ten. Per the germline V gene, CDR1 is SGHTA and CDR2 is FQGNSA. This CDR3 comprises 15 residues. V lost 5 bases to trimming and J lost 2 bases, with 13 bases between them. The sequence was obtained from a human donor in good health (CMV status not recorded). Some clones in this sample may be carry-over from other donors' samples. This chain links TRBV7-2 with TRBJ2-4; possible D gene TRBD1, 6 bases. The sample consisted of cultured CD8+ T cells from PBMCs, taken from culture after CMV antigen stimulation. The CDR3 region has the DNA TGTGCCAGCAGCCAAGACGACAGGACCAAAAACATTCAGTACTTC. Its translation: CASSQDDRTKNIQYF.